A single sample is the source of the 13 T cell receptor beta chains below, sequenced in a study of blood T cells in healthy people across ages. PCR was performed a second time for roughly 7 to 12 cycles using a sample-barcoded 5' primer and a J-beta primer mix. TCRdb called the 5' RACE reads again in MiXCR, with one record for every CDR3 protein. The table lists approximately 600,000 distinct CDR3 sequences, roughly 53% of them singletons, with roughly 34% in the top ten. Specimen: blood. The receptors here all came from a man aged 55 to 69 in good health.

This chain links TRBV6-5 with TRBJ2-5; 7 bases are a match to TRBD1. Near its end, the DNA agrees better with TRBJ2-7, so the J call may be wrong. Germline CDR1 and CDR2: MNHEY and SVGAGI. This CDR3 is 15 amino acids long. For the CDR3, the DNA is TGTGCCAGCAGTTACCAAAGACAGGGTTTAAGCGAGCAGTACTTC. It translates to CASSYQRQGLSEQYF.

This clonotype was seen only a few times. The chain joins TRBV6-5 to TRBJ2-5; 8 bases align to TRBD2. V was pared by 7 bases and J by 4 bases, with 14 bases of the junction left unmatched. Germline lookup yields CDR1 MNHEY and CDR2 SVGAGI. The CDR3 has 16 residues. DNA for the CDR3: TGTGCCAGCACCAGAAGGGGACTAGGGAGGTTAGAGACCCAGTACTTC. Residues: CASTRRGLGRLETQYF.

V gene TRBV20-1 combines with J gene TRBJ1-4; 7 bases are shared with TRBD1. The ends lost 2 bases at V and 6 bases at J; junction bases unmatched: 6. The CDR3 runs to 14 residues. Germline values: CDR1 DFQATT, CDR2 SNEGSKA (reference sequence). The CDR3 reads CSARRPGGYEKLFF. CDR3 nucleotide sequence: TGCAGTGCTAGACGGCCAGGGGGATATGAAAAACTGTTTTTT.

The rearrangement links TRBV7-2 to TRBJ2-7; perhaps D is TRBD1 or TRBD2 (5 bases each). TRBJ2-5 explains the end of the DNA better; the J call may be wrong. Germline assignment: CDR1 SGHTA and CDR2 FQGNSA. The CDR3 runs to 15 residues. The CDR3 sequence: CASSSLGTTQETQYF. In nucleotides, the CDR3 is TGTGCCAGCAGCTCCCTCGGGACGACTCAAGAGACCCAGTACTTC.

About this clonotype: Germline and junction disagree at one end, which may indicate a read error. The gene calls are TRBV27 and TRBJ2-5; D is perhaps TRBD2 (6 bases). The germline V gene has CDR1 MNHEY and CDR2 SMNVEV (reference sequence). This CDR3 region has 11 residues. The CDR3 loop is CASRPGEAQYF. The DNA for the CDR3 is TGTGCCAGCAGGCCGGGAGAGGCCCAGTACTTC.

The J gene is TRBJ2-6, the V gene TRBV24-1, with D possibly being TRBD1 (5 bases). The V gene lost 3 bases and the J gene lost 0 bases, with 8 bases spanning the gap. Looked up from germline, CDR1 is KGHDR and CDR2 is SFDVKD. The CDR3 has 16 amino acids. The CDR3 protein is CATSDGQHSGANVLTF. DNA of the CDR3: TGTGCCACCAGTGATGGACAACACTCTGGGGCCAACGTCCTGACTTTC.

A single count supports this clonotype. This chain links TRBV3-1 with TRBJ1-2; unclear D gene. V lost 0 bases and J lost 4, with 9 bases in between. The V gene's germline CDR1 is LGHDT and CDR2 YNNKEL (reference sequence). The CDR3 covers 14 residues. The CDR3 sequence is CASSQDSGPYGYTF. For the CDR3, the DNA is TGTGCCAGCAGCCAAGACTCAGGCCCCTATGGCTACACCTTC.

This clonotype was recorded a few times. The rearrangement links TRBV2 to TRBJ2-5; 8 nucleotides agree with TRBD2. CDR3 size: 13 residues. Germline V gene data show CDR1 as SNHLY and CDR2 as FYNNEI. V lost 7 bases, J lost 2 bases, and 3 bases stayed unmatched. CDR3 sequence (DNA): TGTGCCAGCAAGCGGGGGTTACAAGAGACCCAGTACTTC. This translates into CASKRGLQETQYF.

The V gene is TRBV2, the J gene TRBJ2-1; either TRBD1 or TRBD2 may fit D (7 bases each). Germline V gene data show CDR1 as SNHLY and CDR2 as FYNNEI. V lost 6 bases and J 4 bases, leaving 19 bases between the germline ends. This CDR3 comprises 16 residues. The CDR3 DNA reads as TGTGCCAGCAGGTCCCTGGGGAGGGGGCGGTACAATGAGCAGTTCTTC. Translation gives CASRSLGRGRYNEQFF.

This clonotype has just a few counts. CDR3: CASSVGNTGELFF. The DNA of the CDR3 is TGTGCCAGCAGCGTAGGGAACACCGGGGAGCTGTTTTTT. The chain has TRBV9 and TRBJ2-2; D gene uncertain. CDR1 and CDR2 (germline): SGDLS, YYNGEE. This CDR3 has 13 residues. V lost 0 bases, J lost 1 base, and 1 base lay in between.

This clonotype was seen more than once but under ten times. The rearrangement uses TRBV7-2 and TRBJ2-1; D not resolved. This CDR3 has 14 residues. Trimming removed 2 bases from V and 1 base from J, with 6 bases in between. From germline, CDR1 is SGHTA and CDR2 FQGNSA. The DNA of the CDR3 is TGTGCCAGCAGCTTACACGGGTCCTACAATGAGCAGTTCTTC. It is translated as CASSLHGSYNEQFF.

This clonotype appeared many times. The chain has TRBV5-8 and TRBJ2-3; D not certain. The J call may be incorrect, as the DNA end agrees better with TRBJ2-5. There are 11 residues in the CDR3. The germline V gene has CDR1 SGHTS and CDR2 YDEGEE. The DNA for the CDR3 is TGTGCCAGCAGCTTGGAGGTGACCCAGTACTTC. It specifies CASSLEVTQYF.

This clonotype was detected a few times. V gene TRBV11-2 combines with J gene TRBJ2-5; TRBD1 matches 10 bases. Germline CDR1 and CDR2: SGHAT and FQNNGV. There are 16 residues in the CDR3. Trimming took 4 bases from V and 5 from J; bases not matched to a gene: 10. CDR3 region: CASSSLGDRGEETQYF. CDR3 in DNA: TGTGCCAGCAGCTCCCTGGGGGACAGGGGCGAGGAGACCCAGTACTTC.